The next 22 T cell receptor beta chains were all read from a single sample in a study of cytomegalovirus exposure and HLA in healthy donors. Primers included in the PCR were 60 Vbeta and 13 Jbeta primers. Using immunoSEQ multiplex PCR, the repertoire was profiled, and TCRdb retains in-frame clones only, with some absent. This sample has approximately 150,000 clones; more than 65% occur once, and the top ten carry approximately 1.2%. Sequenced material: PBMCs. Every receptor here comes from a man aged 50-60 years in good health and CMV-seropositive.

This clone was picked up a small number of times. This chain uses TRBV19 with TRBJ1-1, with 7 bases aligning to TRBD1. CDR3 length equals 17 residues. Trimming cost V 7 bases and J 2 bases; bases outside gene matches: 16. The germline gives CDR1 LNHDA, CDR2 SQIVND (reference sequence). CDR3 nucleotides: TGTGCCAGTAAGGGGGGACCCTTGACAGGGCCTAACACTGAAGCTTTCTTT. This gives the protein CASKGGPLTGPNTEAFF.

The chain uses TRBV6-5 and TRBJ2-7, with 11 positions matching TRBD2. Trimming took 5 bases from V and 4 from J; bases not matched to a gene: 7. This CDR3 comprises 15 residues. Germline V gene lookup returns CDR1 MNHEY and CDR2 SVGAGI. CDR3 bases: TGTGCCAGCAGTACCCCTACTAGCGGGAGTTACGAGCAGTACTTC. Amino acid sequence: CASSTPTSGSYEQYF.

This clone appeared a few times. The chain has TRBV6-5 and TRBJ2-5; a weak D match, TRBD2 (6 bases). Germline V CDR1 and CDR2: MNHEY, SVGAGI. Trimming removed 8 bases from V and 4 bases from J, with 17 bases in between. The CDR3 totals 14 residues. In DNA form, the CDR3 reads TGTGCCAGCCGCCCCCCGGGGCGGGGAGAGACCCAGTACTTC. It codes for CASRPPGRGETQYF.

For the CDR3, the DNA is TGTGCCAGCCACGAGGGGGGGAAGGGAACCGGGGAGCTGTTTTTT. Translating it yields CASHEGGKGTGELFF. The rearrangement links TRBV7-9 to TRBJ2-2, with a tentative D call TRBD2 (7 bases). The CDR3 is made up of 15 amino acids. Trimming shortened V by 8 bases and J by 5 bases, and 18 bases separated the two germline ends. The germline V gene has CDR1 SEHNR and CDR2 FQNEAQ (reference sequence). The full variable domain, rest sourced from reference TRBV7-9 and TRBJ2-2, is DTGVSQNPRHKITKRGQNVTFRCDPISEHNRLYWYRQTLGQGPEFLTYFQNEAQLEKSRLLSDRFSAERPKGSFSTLEIQRTEQGDSAMYLCASHEGGKGTGELFFGEGSRLTVL.

The chain couples TRBV4-2 to TRBJ2-1; no definite D call. Trimming removed 0 bases at V and 8 bases at J, with 11 bases between. CDR3 size: 14 residues. Germline lookup yields CDR1 LGHNA and CDR2 YNFKEQ. The CDR3 loop is CASSQDRGDYEQFF. The CDR3 nucleotides read TGTGCCAGCAGCCAAGATCGCGGAGACTATGAGCAGTTCTTC.

The chain combines TRBV28 with TRBJ2-7, with D possibly matching TRBD1 (6 bases). CDR1 is MDHEN and CDR2 is SYDVKM in the germline V gene. V lost 5 bases and J lost 3, with 14 bases in between. The CDR3 sequence is 14 residues long. CDR3: CASSLRDIFYEQYF. As DNA, the CDR3 is TGTGCCAGCAGTCTCCGGGACATTTTCTACGAGCAGTACTTC. Together with reference TRBV28 and TRBJ2-7, the CDR3 gives the full variable domain: DVKVTQSSRYLVKRTGEKVFLECVQDMDHENMFWYRQDPGLGLRLIYFSYDVKMKEKGDIPEGYSVSREKKERFSLILESASTNQTSMYLCASSLRDIFYEQYFGPGTRLTVT.

The chain carries TRBV4-2 and TRBJ2-2; D might be TRBD2 (5 bases). Deletions cut 1 base from V and 1 base from J, with 7 bases between. Germline V CDR1 and CDR2: LGHNA, YNFKEQ. The CDR3 length is 15 residues. CDR3 coding DNA: TGTGCCAGCAGCCAAGGAGGGATGAACACCGGGGAGCTGTTTTTT. Encoded protein: CASSQGGMNTGELFF.

The J gene is TRBJ1-2, the V gene TRBV6-5; TRBD1 might be the D (5 bases). V was trimmed by 7 bases and J by 8 bases, leaving 17 bases between them. Germline V gives CDR1 MNHEY, CDR2 SVGAGI. CDR3 length: 13 residues. The DNA for the CDR3 is TGTGCCAGCACCCTCAATAGGGGAAGAGGCTACACCTTC. Amino acids: CASTLNRGRGYTF.

The chain has TRBV28 and TRBJ2-5, with D perhaps TRBD2 (5 bases). The CDR3 loop spans 15 amino acids. Germline CDR1 MDHEN, CDR2 SYDVKM. The V and J ends lost 2 bases and 4 bases respectively, with 14 bases between them. The CDR3 DNA follows: TGTGCCAGCAGTTTAGCCCTGGGTGAGGGAGAGACCCAGTACTTC. Translating it yields CASSLALGEGETQYF.

This chain joins TRBV4-1 and TRBJ1-2; D not certain. CDR1 is MGHRA, CDR2 YSYEKL, per germline. V gave up 0 bases and J gave up 4 bases, with 12 bases separating them. This CDR3 spans 15 amino acids. The CDR3 sequence is CASSQDPQTFYGYTF. CDR3 DNA: TGCGCCAGCAGCCAAGACCCCCAGACATTCTATGGCTACACCTTC.

The chain uses TRBV11-2 and TRBJ1-1, with TRBD1 matching 9 bases. This CDR3 has 14 residues. Per the germline V gene, CDR1 is SGHAT and CDR2 is FQNNGV. Losses at the gene ends were 4 bases for V and 4 bases for J; bases not matched to a gene: 4. The CDR3 protein is CASSSQGALTEAFF. Here the CDR3 DNA reads TGTGCCAGCAGCTCACAGGGGGCCCTCACTGAAGCTTTCTTT.

The gene calls are TRBV7-3 and TRBJ2-1; tentatively, D is TRBD1 (6 bases). Trimming left V 5 bases short and J 4 bases short, with 9 bases between. This CDR3 comprises 13 residues. Per germline, CDR1 SGHTA and CDR2 FQGTGA. The CDR3 DNA is TGTGCCAGCAGCCCCGGGACATACAATGAGCAGTTCTTC. It translates to CASSPGTYNEQFF.

A note on this clone: Mismatch with germline at one junction end may stem from a read error. This chain uses TRBV7-7 with TRBJ2-5; 8 nucleotides match TRBD2. CDR3 length equals 13 residues. The germline CDR1 and CDR2 sequences are SSHAT and FNYEAQ (reference sequence). As DNA, the CDR3 is TGTGCTAGCACGTCCGAGCGGGGGTTGGCCCAGTACTTC. It is translated as CASTSERGLAQYF.

The chain employs TRBV11-2 and TRBJ2-5; 7 nucleotides agree with TRBD1. The J call may be faulty, since TRBJ2-7 better matches the DNA end. This CDR3 region has 14 residues. The V gene's germline CDR1 is SGHAT and CDR2 FQNNGV. CDR3 region: CASSFFQGAYEQYF. CDR3 sequence (DNA): TGTGCCAGCAGCTTTTTCCAGGGGGCCTACGAGCAGTACTTC.

This clone occurred a few times. The chain has TRBV2 and TRBJ2-7; TRBD2 agrees at 11 bases. V trimming: 8 bases; J trimming: 7 bases; junction bases outside the gene matches: 10. Looked up from germline, CDR1 is SNHLY and CDR2 is FYNNEI. The CDR3 has 14 amino acids. The DNA of the CDR3 is TGTGCCAGCCTCGCGACTAGCGGGACCCAAGAGCAGTACTTC. Its translation is CASLATSGTQEQYF.

The V gene is TRBV27, the J gene TRBJ1-4; D not resolved. V was trimmed by 6 bases and J by 8 bases, leaving 7 bases between them. The CDR3 extends over 11 amino acids. Looked up from germline, CDR1 is MNHEY and CDR2 is SMNVEV (reference sequence). The CDR3, as DNA: TGTGCCAGCAGCCCGGGGGAAAAACTGTTTTTT. This codes for CASSPGEKLFF.

The V gene is TRBV2, the J gene TRBJ1-1; D not resolved. CDR1 SNHLY and CDR2 FYNNEI come from the germline V gene. The V end lost 6 bases, the J end lost 11 bases, and 10 bases lay between the germline ends. The CDR3 covers 10 residues. The CDR3 reads CASRGVGAFF. The CDR3 DNA is TGTGCCAGCAGGGGAGTTGGGGCTTTCTTT.

The genes are TRBV2 and TRBJ1-5; 7 bases line up with TRBD1. The germline gives CDR1 SNHLY, CDR2 FYNNEI. The CDR3 is 16 amino acids. The V segment lost 3 bases and the J segment 6 bases; nucleotides outside the gene matches: 11. The CDR3 here is CASSEGDRDAIQPQHF. For the CDR3, the DNA is TGTGCCAGCAGTGAGGGAGACAGGGACGCAATTCAGCCCCAGCATTTT.

A note on this clone: Additional DNA sequences in this sample encode the identical CDR3. CDR3 sequence reads: CASSLGAYNEQFF. The CDR3 nucleotides are TGCGCCAGCAGCTTAGGGGCGTACAATGAGCAGTTCTTC. The rearrangement uses TRBV5-1 and TRBJ2-1; the D gene is possibly TRBD1 (5 bases). The V and J ends lost 2 bases and 4 bases respectively, with 7 bases between them. Germline-derived CDR1 and CDR2 are SGHRS and YFSETQ. There are 13 residues in the CDR3.

The chain employs TRBV7-6 and TRBJ2-7; weak D call: TRBD2 (5 bases). Germline CDR1 and CDR2: SGHVS and FNYEAQ. CDR3 length: 15 amino acids. The V end lost 5 bases, the J end lost 0 bases, and 14 bases lay between the germline ends. CDR3 region: CASSDRDRISYEQYF. The CDR3 nucleotides are TGTGCCAGCAGCGACCGGGATCGCATCTCCTACGAGCAGTACTTC.

The chain has TRBV19 and TRBJ1-1, with a weak D call TRBD1 (6 bases). The V gene's germline CDR1 is LNHDA and CDR2 SQIVND (reference sequence). Between the trimmed V and J ends, which lost 10 bases and 1 base, there was a span of 13 bases. CDR3 length equals 13 residues. The CDR3 bases are TGTGCCACCTGGGGGGGGCGGAACACTGAAGCTTTCTTT. Amino acid sequence: CATWGGRNTEAFF. Based on the CDR3 plus reference TRBV19 and TRBJ1-1, the full variable domain is DGGITQSPKYLFRKEGQNVTLSCEQNLNHDAMYWYRQDPGQGLRLIYYSQIVNDFQKGDIAEGYSVSREKKESFPLTVTSAQKNPTAFYLCATWGGRNTEAFFGQGTRLTVV.

CDR3 nucleotide sequence: TGTGCCAGCAGTTTGGAGACAGGGGGGAACAATGAGCAGTTCTTC. Protein sequence: CASSLETGGNNEQFF. The chain recombines TRBV27 with TRBJ2-1; 9 bases fit TRBD1. After removal of 3 bases from V and 5 bases from J, the junction contained 5 bases not matched to a gene. The CDR3 totals 15 residues. The germline gives CDR1 MNHEY, CDR2 SMNVEV (reference sequence).